This T cell receptor (beta chain) was sequenced during a study of cytomegalovirus exposure and HLA in healthy donors. CDR3 length: 14 amino acids. V lost 0 bases to trimming and J lost 14 bases; unmatched junction nucleotides: 10. From germline, CDR1 is MGHRA and CDR2 YSYEKL. 60 Vbeta and 13 Jbeta primers were used in PCR. Generated by immunoSEQ multiplex PCR, the TCRdb table keeps only in-frame clones and is missing some. Among some 180,000 clones, around 80% were seen once, and the ten largest hold about 1.7%. This rearrangement joins TRBV4-1 to TRBJ2-1; TRBD2 matches at 7 bases. This receptor was identified in a woman aged 18-29 years in good health and CMV-seronegative. Sequencing input: PBMCs. DNA for the CDR3: TGCGCCAGCAGCCAAGAACACAAAGGACTAGGGGAGTTCTTC. The encoded protein is CASSQEHKGLGEFF.